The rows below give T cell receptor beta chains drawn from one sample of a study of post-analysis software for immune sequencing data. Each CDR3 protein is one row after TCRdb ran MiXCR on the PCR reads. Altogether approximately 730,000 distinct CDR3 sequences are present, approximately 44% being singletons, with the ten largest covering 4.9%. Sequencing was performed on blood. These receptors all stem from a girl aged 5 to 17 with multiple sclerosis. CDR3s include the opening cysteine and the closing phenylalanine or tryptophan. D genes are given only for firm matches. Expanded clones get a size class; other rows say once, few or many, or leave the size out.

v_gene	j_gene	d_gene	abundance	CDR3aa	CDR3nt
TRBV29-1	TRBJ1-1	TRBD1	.	CSVTGTGGGNTEAFF	TGCAGCGTTACCGGGACAGGCGGTGGGAACACTGAAGCTTTCTTT
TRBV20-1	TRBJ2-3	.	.	CSAKGIFPGRGSTDTQYF	TGCAGTGCTAAAGGGATATTCCCGGGACGAGGGAGCACAGATACGCAGTATTTT
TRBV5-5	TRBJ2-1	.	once	CASSPLPAGPDLLTSYNEQFF	TGTGCCAGCAGCCCGCTTCCCGCCGGGCCCGATCTACTCACCTCCTACAATGAGCAGTTCTTC
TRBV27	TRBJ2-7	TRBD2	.	CASSSWGGYEQYF	TGTGCCAGCAGTTCCTGGGGGGGCTACGAGCAGTACTTC
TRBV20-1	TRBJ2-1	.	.	CSARAGGDEQFF	TGCAGTGCTAGAGCGGGCGGGGATGAGCAGTTCTTC
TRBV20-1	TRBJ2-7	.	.	CSARGMGYEQYF	TGCAGTGCTAGAGGAATGGGCTACGAGCAGTACTTC
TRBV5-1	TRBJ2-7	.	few	CASADSGGYYEQYF	TGCGCCAGCGCCGACTCAGGAGGGTACTACGAGCAGTACTTC
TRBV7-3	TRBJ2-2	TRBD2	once	CASSKGLAATGELFF	TGTGCCAGCAGCAAGGGACTAGCGGCTACCGGGGAGCTGTTTTTT
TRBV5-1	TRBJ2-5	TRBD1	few	CASSLYGTGTVETQYF	TGCGCCAGCAGCTTGTACGGGACAGGGACAGTAGAGACCCAGTACTTC
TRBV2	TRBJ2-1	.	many	CASSGYNEQFF	TGTGCCAGCAGTGGCTACAATGAGCAGTTCTTC
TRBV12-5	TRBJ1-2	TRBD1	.	CASGRQRDRGFGYGYTF	TGTGCTAGTGGACGCCAACGGGACAGGGGGTTCGGCTATGGCTACACCTTC
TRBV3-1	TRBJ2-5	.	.	CASSQVFLARVRETQYF	TGTGCCAGCAGCCAAGTGTTCCTAGCGAGAGTCCGGGAGACCCAGTACTTC
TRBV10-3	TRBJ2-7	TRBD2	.	CAIRQAGEAYEQYF	TGTGCCATCAGACAAGCGGGGGAAGCCTACGAGCAGTACTTC
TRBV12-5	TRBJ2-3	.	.	CASGLGGDTQYF	TGTGCTAGTGGTTTGGGAGGAGATACGCAGTATTTT
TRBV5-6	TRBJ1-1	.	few	CASSLRAIRDTEAFF	TGTGCCAGCAGCCTACGAGCCATCCGGGACACTGAAGCTTTCTTT
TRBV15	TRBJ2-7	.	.	CATSTHGGYEQYF	TGTGCCACCAGCACCCATGGGGGGTACGAGCAGTACTTC
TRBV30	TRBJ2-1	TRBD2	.	CAWNHGLAGGSHEQFF	TGTGCCTGGAACCATGGACTAGCGGGAGGGAGCCATGAGCAGTTCTTC
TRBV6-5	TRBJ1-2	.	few	CASKLETGIGYGYTF	TGTGCCAGCAAATTAGAAACAGGGATCGGGTATGGCTACACCTTC
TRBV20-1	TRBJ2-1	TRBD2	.	CSARTSGRAGEQFF	TGCAGTGCTAGAACTAGCGGGAGGGCCGGTGAGCAGTTCTTC
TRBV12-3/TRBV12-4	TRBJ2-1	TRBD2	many	CASRLSSGGNNEQFF	TGTGCCAGCAGACTTTCTAGCGGGGGGAACAATGAGCAGTTCTTC
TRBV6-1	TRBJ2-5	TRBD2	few	CASRSLAGGEFQETQYF	TGTGCCAGCAGGTCTCTAGCGGGCGGGGAGTTCCAAGAGACCCAGTACTTC
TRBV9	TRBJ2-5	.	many	CASSPYGQYQETQYF	TGTGCCAGCAGCCCCTACGGACAGTACCAAGAGACCCAGTACTTC
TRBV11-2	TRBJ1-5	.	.	CASSLTGRQPQHF	TGTGCCAGCAGCTTGACGGGAAGACAGCCCCAGCATTTT
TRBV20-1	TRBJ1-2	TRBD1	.	CSASWEGAPDGYTF	TGCAGTGCTAGTTGGGAGGGGGCGCCGGATGGCTACACCTTC
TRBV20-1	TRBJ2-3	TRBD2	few	CSARDFKGAGGSTDTQYF	TGCAGTGCTAGGGATTTTAAGGGCGCGGGAGGTAGCACAGATACGCAGTATTTT
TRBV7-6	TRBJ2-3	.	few	CASTKTTASTDTQYF	TGTGCCAGCACTAAAACGACTGCTAGCACAGATACGCAGTATTTT
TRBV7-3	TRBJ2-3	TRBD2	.	CASSSLAGSPDTQYF	TGTGCCAGCAGCTCCTTAGCGGGATCCCCAGATACGCAGTATTTT
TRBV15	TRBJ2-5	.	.	CATSGGIQETQYF	TGTGCCACCAGCGGAGGGATCCAAGAGACCCAGTACTTC
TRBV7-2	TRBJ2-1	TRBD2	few	CASSLTPGLVAYNEQFF	TGTGCCAGCAGCTTAACGCCCGGACTAGTGGCCTACAATGAGCAGTTCTTC
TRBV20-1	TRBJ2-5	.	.	CSASRGAETQYF	TGCAGTGCTAGTCGCGGGGCGGAGACCCAGTACTTC
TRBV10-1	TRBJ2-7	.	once	CASSESGGCGEQYF	TGCGCCAGCAGTGAGTCGGGCGGGTGCGGCGAGCAGTACTTC
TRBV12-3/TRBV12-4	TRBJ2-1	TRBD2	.	CASSLSLAGNNEQFF	TGTGCCAGCAGTTTGAGTCTAGCGGGGAACAATGAGCAGTTCTTC
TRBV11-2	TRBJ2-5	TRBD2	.	CASSQGTSDGAEYF	TGTGCCAGCAGCCAGGGGACTAGCGACGGGGCGGAGTACTTC
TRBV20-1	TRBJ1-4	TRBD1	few	CGGGRVREKLFF	TGCGGAGGGGGCCGGGTGCGTGAAAAACTGTTTTTT
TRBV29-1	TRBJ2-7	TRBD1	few	CSVELRDRGRHEQYF	TGCAGCGTGGAGCTCCGGGACAGGGGGCGGCACGAGCAGTACTTC